Sequencing of this T cell receptor beta chain was carried out in a study of blood T cell repertoires in COVID-19. Study-level background: Sample material is recorded as cDNA or gDNA derived from T cells, B-cell-depleted T cells, or PBMCs.

The study drew participants aged about 18 to 90 years from 20 to 30 US areas. Symptom resolution, clearance, or two negative PCRs marked the recovered donors of Cohort 3. In the authors' methods: Estimation of nucleated cell counts was performed using reference gene primer amplification. Only in-frame clones appear in the TCRdb table, and some are missing; sequencing was by immunoSEQ multiplex PCR. The V and J calls and clone size were taken over from that table, and D and trimming were inferred from the DNA. The data show 160,000 or so clones, around 80% seen once. This CDR3 is 15 amino acids long. Germline loops: CDR1 SEHNR, CDR2 FQNEAQ (reference sequence). V lost 5 bases and J lost 0; bases outside the gene matches: 1.

This sequence originates from a woman aged 50 to 60 who had recovered from COVID-19. The sequenced sample consisted of PBMCs or T cells enriched from blood (not recorded which). V is TRBV7-9 and J is TRBJ1-4, with 9 bases fitting TRBD1. CDR3: CASSRDRATNEKLFF. In DNA form, the CDR3 reads TGTGCCAGCAGCCGGGACAGGGCAACTAATGAAAAACTGTTTTTT.